The 18 T cell receptor beta chains in this list originate from one sample, sequenced in a study of T cell repertoires in cytomegalovirus infection. TCRdb processed the reads anew with MiXCR; each CDR3 protein has one entry. Here the sample spans 450,000 to 650,000 distinct CDR3 sequences, around 40% being singletons. Antigens for these TCRs are unknown. The sequencing here drew on cultured PBMCs, taken from culture after CMV antigen stimulation. The receptors here all came from a human donor in good health (CMV status not recorded). Some clones in this sample may be carry-over from other donors' samples.

This chain uses TRBV7-2 with TRBJ2-7, with 13 bases lining up with TRBD2. The CDR3 runs to 15 residues. The germline V gene has CDR1 SGHTA and CDR2 FQGNSA. The J segment lost 4 bases and the V segment lost 5 bases, leaving 5 bases of the junction unmatched. The chain's CDR3 is CASSQGLAGMYEQYF. For the CDR3, the DNA is TGTGCCAGCAGCCAGGGACTAGCGGGAATGTACGAGCAGTACTTC.

This clonotype was recorded a few times. The chain uses TRBV5-5 and TRBJ1-2, with D unresolved. CDR1 and CDR2 (germline): SGHKS, YYEKEE (reference sequence). The CDR3 is 14 residues long. The V and J ends lost 0 bases and 4 bases respectively, with 10 bases between them. CDR3: CASSLVLPSYGYTF. The CDR3 DNA sequence: TGTGCCAGCAGCTTGGTTCTACCCTCCTATGGCTACACCTTC.

The chain is built from TRBV6-2 or TRBV6-3 and TRBJ2-1; 8 nucleotides agree with TRBD2. V was clipped by 5 bases and J by 4 bases; unmatched bases: 13. This CDR3 comprises 17 residues. Germline CDR1 and CDR2: MNHEY and SVGEGT. CDR3 sequence: CASSNRGTRYYYNEQFF. The CDR3 DNA reads as TGTGCCAGCAGTAACCGCGGGACTAGATATTATTACAATGAGCAGTTCTTC.

This clonotype has just a few counts. The chain uses TRBV5-4 and TRBJ2-2; maybe TRBD1 (6 bases). The CDR3 contains 15 residues. CDR1 is SGHNT, CDR2 YYREEE, per germline (reference sequence). V lost 3 bases and J 1 base, leaving 10 bases between the germline ends. The CDR3 here is CASSSDRLNTGELFF. CDR3 nucleotides: TGTGCCAGCAGCTCCGACAGGCTGAACACCGGGGAGCTGTTTTTT.

This clonotype was observed a few times. The V gene is TRBV7-9, the J gene TRBJ2-5; the match to TRBD1 covers 8 bases. This CDR3 has 14 residues. V lost 5 bases, J lost 2 bases, and 4 bases stayed unmatched. Germline CDR1 SEHNR, CDR2 FQNEAQ (reference sequence). The DNA of the CDR3 is TGTGCCAGCAGCCAGACAGGGGTGCAAGAGACCCAGTACTTC. Translation gives CASSQTGVQETQYF.

The chain links TRBV7-2 to TRBJ2-5; 9 positions match TRBD2. V lost 5 bases and J lost 5; bases outside the gene matches: 12. Germline CDR1 is SGHTA and CDR2 is FQGNSA. The CDR3 is 16 amino acids. The CDR3 spells CASSPAGSGGTETQYF. The DNA of the CDR3 is TGTGCCAGCAGCCCCGCCGGTAGCGGGGGAACGGAGACCCAGTACTTC.

The V call is TRBV10-3, the J call TRBJ2-1, with TRBD2 identical over 10 bases. Germline values: CDR1 ENHRY, CDR2 SYGVKD. Trimming at V came to 5 bases and at J to 7 bases, leaving 11 bases not matched to a gene. The CDR3 contains 16 residues. The CDR3 loop reads CAISNPTASGSNEQFF. In nucleotides, the CDR3 is TGTGCCATCAGTAACCCAACTGCTAGCGGGAGTAATGAGCAGTTCTTC.

The chain links TRBV7-2 to TRBJ2-2; 8 bases map to TRBD2. The CDR3 has 16 residues. Germline V gene sequence: CDR1 SGHTA, CDR2 FQGNSA. J was trimmed by 6 bases and V by 5 bases; bases with no gene match: 11. CDR3 DNA: TGTGCCAGCAGCCGGGACACCGGGGGGGTACCCGGGGAGCTGTTTTTT. This encodes CASSRDTGGVPGELFF.

The rearrangement joins TRBV6-9 to TRBJ2-1; 8 bases align to TRBD2. This CDR3 is built from 19 residues. J gave up 4 bases and V 3 bases, and 17 bases lay outside the gene matches. The germline CDR1 and CDR2 sequences are MNHGY and SVAAGI. CDR3 sequence (DNA): TGTGCCAGCAGTTACCCCGGGAATTTACCGGGACTAGAGTACAATGAGCAGTTCTTC. It encodes CASSYPGNLPGLEYNEQFF.

The chain joins TRBV7-2 to TRBJ1-4; possibly TRBD1 for D (6 bases). The CDR3 spans 15 residues. Trimming shortened V by 5 bases and J by 1 base, and 11 bases separated the two germline ends. The V gene's germline CDR1 is SGHTA and CDR2 FQGNSA. CDR3 region: CASSALQGTNEKLFF. The CDR3 nucleotides are TGTGCCAGCAGCGCCCTACAGGGAACTAATGAAAAACTGTTTTTT.

The gene calls are TRBV6-5 and TRBJ1-5; 7 bases match TRBD1. With V trimmed by 7 bases and J by 5 bases, 11 bases remained unmatched. Germline lookup yields CDR1 MNHEY and CDR2 SVGAGI. The CDR3 totals 15 residues. The CDR3 sequence: CASINRGPGDQPQHF. CDR3 sequence (DNA): TGTGCCAGCATTAACAGGGGCCCAGGGGATCAGCCCCAGCATTTT.

The CDR3 DNA reads as TGTGCCAGCAGCTTTTTCCAGTTCGGGACTGAAGCTTTCTTT. Amino acid sequence: CASSFFQFGTEAFF. The chain uses TRBV7-8 and TRBJ1-1; no firm D call. In germline, CDR1 is SGHVS, CDR2 FQNEAQ. This CDR3 contains 14 residues. V lost 3 bases, J lost 5 bases, and 13 bases lay in between.

This clonotype was seen once. V is TRBV10-3 and J is TRBJ2-5, with D perhaps given as TRBD1 or TRBD2 (5 bases each). V was shortened by 4 bases and J by 4 bases, with 10 bases between the two germline ends. The CDR3 runs 13 residues. The germline gives CDR1 ENHRY, CDR2 SYGVKD. CDR3 region: CAISGGERETQYF. The CDR3 nucleotides are TGTGCCATCAGTGGAGGGGAAAGAGAGACCCAGTACTTC.

The genes are TRBV7-2 and TRBJ1-1; 7 positions match TRBD1. V was pared by 5 bases and J by 6 bases, with 12 bases of the junction left unmatched. CDR1 SGHTA and CDR2 FQGNSA come from the germline V gene. The CDR3 is 15 residues long. The CDR3 loop reads CASSPGKGAGAEAFF. In DNA, the CDR3 is TGTGCCAGCAGCCCAGGGAAGGGGGCAGGGGCTGAAGCTTTCTTT.

This clonotype occurred a few times. The genes are TRBV29-1 and TRBJ2-1, with TRBD2 matching over 9 bases. Losses at the gene ends were 3 bases for V and 7 bases for J; bases not matched to a gene: 7. Germline V gene lookup returns CDR1 SQVTM and CDR2 ANQGSEA. The CDR3 is made up of 14 amino acids. CDR3 bases: TGCAGCGTTGATGCGCTAGCGGGGCATAATGAGCAGTTCTTC. It is translated as CSVDALAGHNEQFF.

The chain carries TRBV7-2 and TRBJ1-3, with a weak D call TRBD1 (5 bases). This CDR3 is 15 amino acids long. Germline CDR1 is SGHTA and CDR2 is FQGNSA. The germline V and J ends were trimmed by 1 base and 9 bases, with 16 bases remaining between them. In DNA, the CDR3 is TGTGCCAGCAGCTTAGTTGGGCAGGGTCGAGGCACCATATATTTT. Amino acids: CASSLVGQGRGTIYF.

The chain carries TRBV12-3 or TRBV12-4 and TRBJ1-6, with D unclear. The CDR3 is 15 residues long. Trimming removed 3 bases at V and 7 bases at J, with 13 bases between. This chain's CDR3 is CASSFSRGRNSPLHF. CDR3 nucleotides: TGTGCCAGCAGTTTCTCCCGAGGGAGGAATTCACCCCTCCACTTT.

This clonotype has only a few counts. This rearrangement joins TRBV12-3 or TRBV12-4 to TRBJ2-3, with 13 bases matching TRBD2. The CDR3 runs 18 residues. V shed 6 bases, J shed 4 bases, and the junction held 13 bases outside the gene matches. CDR3: CASSPGLLAGGRADTQYF. The CDR3 DNA reads as TGTGCCAGCAGCCCCGGCTTACTAGCGGGGGGGCGGGCAGATACGCAGTATTTT.